Described below is a single T cell receptor beta chain sequence and its context. The antigen is undetermined. The entry originates in a study of T-cell reconstitution after alpha-beta-depleted transplantation in children. Whole-study results and caveats: Newly made T cells mostly supplied T-cell counts and diversity one year after transplant. There were reportedly several hundred expanded graft clones from which alpha-beta T cells came about two months after transplant.

For TCRbeta, the library was prepared with unique molecular identifiers. TCRdb re-analysed the PCR reads in MiXCR, keeping a single row per CDR3 protein. The sample records about 980,000 distinct CDR3 sequences, 25% to 35% being singletons. The CDR3 extends over 13 amino acids. Germline CDR1 is MDHEN and CDR2 is SYDVKM. Trimming took 6 bases from V and 2 from J; bases not matched to a gene: 3. This specimen consisted of PBMCs, mostly from graft donor cells, obtained 360 days after TCRalphabeta/CD19-depleted stem cell transplant. This chain uses TRBV28 with TRBJ1-2, with 7 bases identical to TRBD1. The clonotype was recovered from a boy under three years old who had a stem cell transplant for SCID, so the T cells may come from the graft donor. The CDR3 nucleotides read TGTGCCAGCAGGCTGACAGGGAACTATGGCTACACCTTC. It translates to CASRLTGNYGYTF.